The 22 T cell receptor beta chains given below trace back to one sample, sequenced in a study of T-cell memory formation after mild COVID-19. MiXCR, applied by TCRdb to the 5' RACE reads, yields one record per CDR3 protein. This table holds a few hundred thousand distinct CDR3 sequences, 13% to 15% found once. The source material was PBMCs or a T cell subset sorted from them (not recorded which). Receptors originate from a man aged 18 to 30 who had mild COVID-19 (a few samples of this study predate the infection). Cell type and time point are not known.

The chain is built from TRBV24-1 and TRBJ2-3; 11 nucleotides line up with TRBD1. CDR1 KGHDR and CDR2 SFDVKD come from the germline V gene. J gave up 5 bases and V 4 bases, and 7 bases lay outside the gene matches. The CDR3 is made up of 16 amino acids. CDR3 sequence reads: CATSDVTGTGGDTQYF. The CDR3 bases are TGTGCCACCAGTGACGTAACCGGGACAGGGGGAGATACGCAGTATTTT.

This clonotype was counted only a few times. The chain employs TRBV15 and TRBJ2-7; D perhaps matches TRBD1 (6 bases). With 1 base removed from V and 7 bases from J, the gap between germline ends came to 20 bases. Germline V gives CDR1 LNHNV, CDR2 YYDKDF (reference sequence). CDR3 length: 16 residues. The CDR3 nucleotides are TGTGCCACCAGCAGAGTATTTGACAGGTTGTCTGGGGAGCAGTACTTC. Its translation is CATSRVFDRLSGEQYF.

The chain recombines TRBV6-6 with TRBJ1-5; tentatively, D is TRBD1 (6 bases). With 6 bases removed from V and 3 bases from J, the gap between germline ends came to 15 bases. The CDR3 spans 15 residues. Germline loops: CDR1 MNHNY, CDR2 SVGAGI (reference sequence). The CDR3 loop reads CASSPLGGPNQPQHF. CDR3 DNA sequence: TGTGCCAGCAGCCCTTTGGGGGGCCCCAATCAGCCCCAGCATTTT.

This chain links TRBV28 with TRBJ2-7; either TRBD1 or TRBD2 may supply D (5 bases each). The CDR3 runs to 15 residues. Germline assignment: CDR1 MDHEN and CDR2 SYDVKM. V dropped 3 bases and J dropped 0 bases, with 12 bases sitting between them. The CDR3 is CASSFAPGPSYEQYV. CDR3 in DNA: TGTGCCAGCAGTTTTGCGCCGGGACCCTCCTACGAGCAGTACGTC.

This clonotype was counted only a few times. The V gene is TRBV7-9, the J gene TRBJ2-2, with D tentatively TRBD1 (5 bases). CDR1 SEHNR and CDR2 FQNEAQ come from the germline V gene (reference sequence). This CDR3 has 12 amino acids. Trimming took off 7 bases at V and 4 bases at J, with 7 bases between the two ends. This CDR3 is CASNRPTGELFF. Written as DNA, the CDR3 is TGTGCCAGCAACAGGCCCACCGGGGAGCTGTTTTTT.

V gene TRBV20-1 combines with J gene TRBJ2-3; weak D call: TRBD2 (5 bases). The CDR3 totals 14 residues. The germline gives CDR1 DFQATT, CDR2 SNEGSKA (reference sequence). The V end was cut by 3 bases, the J end by 0 bases, with 10 bases between. CDR3 sequence (DNA): TGCAGTGCTAGGACTTGGACTAGCACAGATACGCAGTATTTT. Protein sequence: CSARTWTSTDTQYF.

The J gene is TRBJ1-5, the V gene TRBV4-1; D is unresolved. Germline V gene data show CDR1 as MGHRA and CDR2 as YSYEKL. V lost 1 base and J lost 4, with 17 bases in between. The CDR3 spans 17 residues. CDR3 region: CASSQGALMRRNQPQHF. For the CDR3, the DNA is TGCGCCAGCAGCCAAGGTGCCCTCATGAGGAGAAATCAGCCCCAGCATTTT.

The chain recombines TRBV5-1 with TRBJ1-2, with a tentative D call TRBD1 (5 bases). The germline gives CDR1 SGHRS, CDR2 YFSETQ. Trimming left V 3 bases short and J 3 bases short, with 18 bases between. This CDR3 contains 16 residues. The CDR3 sequence is CASSSSGGEDHYGYTF. CDR3 DNA: TGCGCCAGCAGCTCATCCGGGGGGGAGGACCACTATGGCTACACCTTC.

The J gene is TRBJ2-6, the V gene TRBV6-1; D possibly matches TRBD1 or TRBD2 (5 bases each). Germline CDR1 MNHNS, CDR2 SASEGT. V was trimmed by 6 bases and J by 0 bases, leaving 9 bases between them. The CDR3 is 15 residues long. The CDR3 region is CASRGRTSGANVLTF. CDR3 DNA sequence: TGTGCCAGCAGGGGACGGACCTCTGGGGCCAACGTCCTGACTTTC.

The rearrangement joins TRBV2 to TRBJ1-1; tentative D call: TRBD1 (5 bases). The CDR3 consists of 11 residues. Germline CDR1 SNHLY, CDR2 FYNNEI. The V gene lost 6 bases and the J gene lost 7 bases, with 9 bases spanning the gap. The CDR3 reads CASRAGLEAFF. The CDR3 nucleotides are TGTGCCAGCAGGGCAGGGCTTGAAGCTTTCTTT.

This clonotype was recorded at least ten times. The chain joins TRBV4-2 to TRBJ2-5, with 7 bases identical to TRBD2. The CDR3 spans 16 residues. Losses at the gene ends were 3 bases for V and 4 bases for J; bases not matched to a gene: 11. Germline CDR1 LGHNA, CDR2 YNFKEQ. The CDR3 loop is CASSQPGGREVETQYF. The CDR3 DNA sequence: TGTGCCAGCAGCCAGCCGGGAGGTAGGGAGGTAGAGACCCAGTACTTC.

This clonotype was seen a few times. The chain employs TRBV7-2 and TRBJ1-1, with unresolved D. The CDR3 extends over 13 amino acids. The ends were cut back, 6 bases at V and 5 bases at J, with 13 bases in the middle. Germline V gives CDR1 SGHTA, CDR2 FQGNSA. CDR3 amino acids: CASSRRPGTEAFF. CDR3 nucleotide sequence: TGTGCCAGCAGTCGTAGACCGGGAACTGAAGCTTTCTTT.

This clonotype was seen a handful of times. The chain links TRBV4-2 to TRBJ1-2; D unclear. The CDR3 totals 13 residues. Trimming pared 3 bases from V and 6 bases from J, leaving 11 bases between. CDR1 and CDR2 (germline): LGHNA, YNFKEQ. CDR3 nucleotide sequence: TGTGCCAGCAGCCATCGCGGGCGAGATGGCTACACCTTC. Protein product: CASSHRGRDGYTF.

There are a few counts of this clonotype. The chain uses TRBV11-2 and TRBJ1-1; weak D call: TRBD1 (6 bases). In germline, CDR1 is SGHAT, CDR2 FQNNGV. Between the trimmed V and J ends, which lost 6 bases and 2 bases, there was a span of 22 bases. CDR3 length equals 17 residues. Written as DNA, the CDR3 is TGTGCCAGCAGGCTATTTGTACAGGGTGGGATAAACACTGAAGCTTTCTTT. The encoded protein is CASRLFVQGGINTEAFF.

This clonotype was counted between two and nine times. The V and J genes are TRBV10-3 and TRBJ2-1; 7 bases agree with TRBD2. The V gene's germline CDR1 is ENHRY and CDR2 SYGVKD. Trimming cost V 8 bases and J 7 bases; bases outside gene matches: 8. The CDR3 has 13 amino acids. The CDR3 nucleotides are TGTGCCATCCTCGTAGCGGGTGCGAATGAGCAGTTCTTC. It translates to CAILVAGANEQFF.

The chain is built from TRBV4-3 and TRBJ2-2; the D gene is possibly TRBD1 (5 bases). CDR3 length: 13 residues. Trimming stripped 6 bases from V and 4 bases from J, with 9 bases between. Germline CDR1 is LGHNA and CDR2 is YSLEER. CDR3 protein: CASRGLGTGELFF. In DNA form, the CDR3 reads TGCGCCAGCAGGGGGCTGGGCACCGGGGAGCTGTTTTTT.

This clonotype was observed a handful of times. The chain's CDR3 is CASNPGTAGPYEQYF. In nucleotides, the CDR3 is TGTGCCAGCAACCCCGGGACGGCGGGACCCTACGAGCAGTACTTC. This chain connects TRBV6-5 to TRBJ2-7; perhaps TRBD2 as D (6 bases). Trimming took 7 bases from V and 2 from J, leaving 18 bases between them. The CDR3 has 15 residues. Looked up from germline, CDR1 is MNHEY and CDR2 is SVGAGI.

This clonotype came up many times. The chain is built from TRBV7-2 and TRBJ1-6, with no clear D. V was shortened by 0 bases and J by 10 bases, with 13 bases between the two germline ends. The CDR3 has 15 amino acids. Germline values: CDR1 SGHTA, CDR2 FQGNSA. CDR3 sequence: CASSLALSGFSPLHF. For the CDR3, the DNA is TGTGCCAGCAGCTTAGCGCTATCGGGGTTCTCACCCCTCCACTTT.

The V gene is TRBV7-2, the J gene TRBJ1-1, with D possibly matching TRBD1 (5 bases). Per germline, CDR1 SGHTA and CDR2 FQGNSA. Trimming took 2 bases from V and 8 from J, leaving 12 bases between them. The CDR3 is 13 amino acids. The DNA of the CDR3 is TGTGCCAGCAGCTTAACCGGGGCGGGGGAAGCTTTCTTT. Its translation is CASSLTGAGEAFF.

This clonotype turned up a few times. The chain joins TRBV20-1 to TRBJ1-6; TRBD1 matches at 7 bases. The germline V gene has CDR1 DFQATT and CDR2 SNEGSKA (reference sequence). The CDR3 has 16 residues. J was trimmed by 7 bases and V by 3 bases; bases with no gene match: 12. The chain's CDR3 is CSARPRQGYQNSPLHF. The CDR3 nucleotides read TGCAGTGCTAGGCCCCGACAGGGATATCAAAATTCACCCCTCCACTTT.

This rearrangement joins TRBV27 to TRBJ1-2; 12 bases are shared with TRBD1. With 3 bases clipped from V and 4 bases from J, the junction kept 3 bases outside the gene matches. Per the germline V gene, CDR1 is MNHEY and CDR2 is SMNVEV (reference sequence). The length of the CDR3 is 15 residues. The DNA of the CDR3 is TGTGCCAGCAGTTTTCCGGGACAGGGGGCCTATGGCTACACCTTC. Translating it yields CASSFPGQGAYGYTF.

The chain combines TRBV5-1 with TRBJ1-1; maybe TRBD1 (6 bases). The ends were cut back, 1 base at V and 3 bases at J, with 10 bases in the middle. The CDR3 length is 14 residues. In germline, CDR1 is SGHRS, CDR2 YFSETQ. The CDR3 region has the DNA TGCGCCAGCAGCTTGTGGGGGGCGGACACTGAAGCTTTCTTT. It yields the protein CASSLWGADTEAFF.